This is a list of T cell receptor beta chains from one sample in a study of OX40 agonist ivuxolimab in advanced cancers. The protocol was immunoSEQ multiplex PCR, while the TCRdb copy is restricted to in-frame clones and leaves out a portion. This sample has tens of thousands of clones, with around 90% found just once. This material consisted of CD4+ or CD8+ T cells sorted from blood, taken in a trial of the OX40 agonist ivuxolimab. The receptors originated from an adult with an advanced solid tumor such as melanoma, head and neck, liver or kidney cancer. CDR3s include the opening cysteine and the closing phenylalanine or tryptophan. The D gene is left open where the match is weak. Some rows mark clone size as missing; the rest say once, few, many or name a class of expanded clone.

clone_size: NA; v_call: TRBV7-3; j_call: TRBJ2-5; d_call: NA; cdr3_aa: CASSWPGERGETQYF; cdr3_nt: TGTGCCAGCAGCTGGCCAGGGGAGCGCGGGGAGACCCAGTACTTC
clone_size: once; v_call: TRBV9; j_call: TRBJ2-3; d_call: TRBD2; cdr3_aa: CASSKIPGGPTDTQYF; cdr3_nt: TGTGCCAGCAGCAAGATCCCGGGAGGACCCACAGATACGCAGTATTTT
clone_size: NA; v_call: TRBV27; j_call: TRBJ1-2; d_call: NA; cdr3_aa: CASSRGFGYTF; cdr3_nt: TGTGCCAGCAGCCGGGGGTTTGGCTACACCTTC
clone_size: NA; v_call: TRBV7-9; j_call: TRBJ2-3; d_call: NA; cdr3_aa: CASSLTRPRVDTQYF; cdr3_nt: TGTGCCAGCAGCTTAACCCGGCCCAGGGTGGATACGCAGTATTTT
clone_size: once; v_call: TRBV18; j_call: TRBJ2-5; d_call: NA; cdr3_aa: CASSPGGKTQYF; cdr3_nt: TGTGCCAGCTCACCAGGGGGGAAGACCCAGTACTTC
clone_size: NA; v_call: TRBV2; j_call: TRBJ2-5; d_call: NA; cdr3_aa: CASVKETQYF; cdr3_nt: TGTGCCAGCGTGAAAGAGACCCAGTACTTC
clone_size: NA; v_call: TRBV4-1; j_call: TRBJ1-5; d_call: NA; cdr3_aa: CASSQAGYSNQPQHF; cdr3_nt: TGCGCCAGCAGCCAAGCCGGTTATAGCAATCAGCCCCAGCATTTT
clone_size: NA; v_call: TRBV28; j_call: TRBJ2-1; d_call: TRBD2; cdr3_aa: CASSPLAGVGRHEQFF; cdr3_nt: TGTGCCAGCAGTCCTTTAGCGGGAGTCGGACGCCATGAGCAGTTCTTC
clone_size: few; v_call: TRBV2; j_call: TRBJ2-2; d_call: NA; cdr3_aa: CARERGTGELFF; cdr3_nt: TGTGCCAGGGAGAGGGGCACCGGGGAGCTGTTTTTT
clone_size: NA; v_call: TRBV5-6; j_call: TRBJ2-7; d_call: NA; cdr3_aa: CASSFGFSSYEQYF; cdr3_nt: TGTGCCAGCAGCTTTGGGTTTAGCTCCTACGAGCAGTACTTC
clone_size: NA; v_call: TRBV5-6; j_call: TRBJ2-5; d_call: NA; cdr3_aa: CASSFRENPRGTQYF; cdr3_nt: TGTGCCAGCAGCTTTCGGGAGAATCCCAGGGGGACCCAGTACTTC
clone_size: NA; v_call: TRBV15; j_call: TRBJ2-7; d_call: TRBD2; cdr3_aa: CATSRGGTSGNYEQYF; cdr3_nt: TGTGCCACCAGCAGGGGGGGGACTAGCGGGAATTACGAGCAGTACTTC
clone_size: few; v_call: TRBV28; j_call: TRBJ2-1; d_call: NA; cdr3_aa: CASSLPRRLTSNEQFF; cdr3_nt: TGTGCCAGCAGTTTACCCCGCAGACTCACGAGCAATGAGCAGTTCTTC
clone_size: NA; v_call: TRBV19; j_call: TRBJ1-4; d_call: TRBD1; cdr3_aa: CASSIGTGQGGEKLFF; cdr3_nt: TGTGCCAGTAGTATCGGGACGGGACAGGGCGGCGAAAAACTGTTTTTT
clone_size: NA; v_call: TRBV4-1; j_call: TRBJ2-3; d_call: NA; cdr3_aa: CASSPGPSTDTQYF; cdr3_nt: TGCGCCAGCTCCCCAGGTCCAAGCACAGATACGCAGTATTTT
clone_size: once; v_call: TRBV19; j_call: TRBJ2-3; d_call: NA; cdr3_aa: CASSIVGGSTDTQYF; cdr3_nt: TGTGCCAGTAGTATAGTCGGGGGCAGCACAGATACGCAGTATTTT
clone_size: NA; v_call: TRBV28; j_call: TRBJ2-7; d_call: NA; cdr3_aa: CATRPGNEQYF; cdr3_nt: TGTGCCACCAGGCCAGGTAACGAGCAGTACTTC
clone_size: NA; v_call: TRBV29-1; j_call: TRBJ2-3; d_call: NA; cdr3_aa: CSVESVPGPGHITDTQYF; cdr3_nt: TGCAGCGTTGAATCAGTTCCCGGTCCGGGACACATCACAGATACGCAGTATTTT
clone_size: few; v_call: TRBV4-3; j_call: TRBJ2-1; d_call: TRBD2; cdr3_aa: CASSQHRLGGSGNEQFF; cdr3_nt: TGCGCCAGCAGCCAACACCGACTTGGCGGGAGTGGCAATGAGCAGTTCTTC
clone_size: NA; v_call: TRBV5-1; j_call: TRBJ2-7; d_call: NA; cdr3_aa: CATPLINPEQYF; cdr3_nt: TGCGCCACCCCACTAATTAACCCCGAGCAGTACTTC
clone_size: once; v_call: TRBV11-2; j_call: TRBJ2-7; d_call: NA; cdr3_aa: CASSLEGGGSYEQYF; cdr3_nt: TGTGCCAGCAGCTTAGAAGGCGGGGGCTCGTACGAGCAGTACTTC
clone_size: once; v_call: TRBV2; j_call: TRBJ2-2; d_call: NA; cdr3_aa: CASSEGLDPGELFF; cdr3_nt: TGTGCCAGCAGTGAGGGGCTAGATCCCGGGGAGCTGTTTTTT
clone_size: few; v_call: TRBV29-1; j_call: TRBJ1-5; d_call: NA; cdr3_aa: CSVATGGWEGQPQHF; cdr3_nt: TGCAGCGTTGCTACTGGGGGGTGGGAGGGTCAGCCCCAGCATTTT